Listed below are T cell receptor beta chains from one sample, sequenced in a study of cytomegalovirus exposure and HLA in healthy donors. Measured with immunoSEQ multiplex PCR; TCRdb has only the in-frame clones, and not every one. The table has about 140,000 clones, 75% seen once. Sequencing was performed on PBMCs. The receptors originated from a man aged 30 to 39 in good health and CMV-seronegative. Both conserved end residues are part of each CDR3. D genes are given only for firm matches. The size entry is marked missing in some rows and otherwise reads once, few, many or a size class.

TGTGCCAGCAGTGATGGCGGGGGTACCTCCTACGAGCAGTACTTC	CASSDGGGTSYEQYF	TRBV2	TRBJ2-7	TRBD2	15	NA
TGCGCCAGCACAGGGACTAGCGGGAAAATATCCCCCCTCGAGCAGTACTTC	CASTGTSGKISPLEQYF	TRBV10-1	TRBJ2-7	TRBD2	17	NA
TGTGCCAGCAGCTTACAGGGAAACACCATATATTTT	CASSLQGNTIYF	TRBV7-9	TRBJ1-3	NA	12	NA
TGTGCCAGCAGCCCTGGACTAGCGGGGGGAACGCAGTATTTT	CASSPGLAGGTQYF	TRBV7-9	TRBJ2-3	TRBD2	14	NA
TGCGCCAGCAGCTTGGGGACAGGGAACACTGAAGCTTTCTTT	CASSLGTGNTEAFF	TRBV5-1	TRBJ1-1	TRBD1	14	NA
TGCAGCGTTGAAATAGAGAGCAATCAGCCCCAGCATTTT	CSVEIESNQPQHF	TRBV29-1	TRBJ1-5	NA	13	NA
TGCGCCAGCAGCTTGGAGAGAGTCCTAAAAGAGACCCAGTACTTC	CASSLERVLKETQYF	TRBV5-1	TRBJ2-5	NA	15	few
TGTGCCAGCAGCACCTCGGGGACAGGGGTTAAGGATACGCAGTATTTT	CASSTSGTGVKDTQYF	TRBV28	TRBJ2-3	TRBD1	16	NA
TGTGCCAGCAGTGAAAGTCCGGGGGAGACCCAGTACTTC	CASSESPGETQYF	TRBV6-1	TRBJ2-5	NA	13	many
TGCGCCAGCAGGAACGGACTAGCGGGAGGTGCAGATACGCAGTATTTT	CASRNGLAGGADTQYF	TRBV5-1	TRBJ2-3	TRBD2	16	NA
TGTGCCAGCAGCCTAGTAGCGGGTCCCATCGGGGAGCTGTTTTTT	CASSLVAGPIGELFF	TRBV14	TRBJ2-2	TRBD2	15	NA
TGCGCCAGCAGCTTGGGACAGCCTCATCCAGATACGCAGTATTTT	CASSLGQPHPDTQYF	TRBV5-1	TRBJ2-3	NA	15	NA
TGTGCCTCTTACAATACAGGGGGGAATCAGCCCCAGCATTTT	CASYNTGGNQPQHF	TRBV6-1	TRBJ1-5	TRBD1	14	NA
TGCGCCAGCAGCTTGGACGGACAGGCGGGTTCACCCCTCCACTTT	CASSLDGQAGSPLHF	TRBV5-1	TRBJ1-6	TRBD1	15	NA
TGCAGCGTCGGATCAGGGGGCGGGGAGCTGTTTTTT	CSVGSGGGELFF	TRBV29-1	TRBJ2-2	TRBD1	12	few
TGTGCCAGCAGTTTTCGAGAGAACAATGAGCAGTTCTTC	CASSFRENNEQFF	TRBV27	TRBJ2-1	NA	13	NA
TGTGCCAGCAGCTTGCCCGGGGACTATAACACCGGGGAGCTGTTTTTT	CASSLPGDYNTGELFF	TRBV5-4	TRBJ2-2	TRBD2	16	NA
TGTGCCAGCAGTGCGGAACAGGGGGACTATGGCTACACCTTC	CASSAEQGDYGYTF	TRBV2	TRBJ1-2	TRBD1	14	NA
TGTGCCAGCTCACCAGGAAGCGGGGAGACCCAGTACTTC	CASSPGSGETQYF	TRBV18	TRBJ2-5	NA	13	NA
TGTGCCAGCAGTTTCCTAGCGGGGCAACAAGAGACCCAGTACTTC	CASSFLAGQQETQYF	TRBV6-6	TRBJ2-5	TRBD2	15	NA
TGTGCCAGCAGGGGCATTAAGACCTCCTACGAGCAGTACTTC	CASRGIKTSYEQYF	TRBV6-6	TRBJ2-7	NA	14	NA
TGTGCCAGCAGTTCATGGGCAGGGAAACAGCCCCAGCATTTT	CASSSWAGKQPQHF	TRBV27	TRBJ1-5	NA	14	few
TGTGCCAGCAGTACCGGCCAGGGGCGAAACACCATATATTTT	CASSTGQGRNTIYF	TRBV6-5	TRBJ1-3	NA	14	NA
TGTGCCAGCAGGCGACAGGGTTACGAGCAGTACTTC	CASRRQGYEQYF	TRBV28	TRBJ2-7	TRBD1	12	NA
TGTGCCAGCAGCCCTTGGCTAGCGGGGGCAGAGACCCAGTACTTC	CASSPWLAGAETQYF	TRBV5-8	TRBJ2-5	TRBD2	15	few
TGTGCCAGCAGTTTAATGACAGGACCCTTAAATACCATATATTTT	CASSLMTGPLNTIYF	TRBV28	TRBJ1-3	NA	15	NA
TGTGCCAGCAGCTCGGGACAGGACTATGGCTACACCTTC	CASSSGQDYGYTF	TRBV9	TRBJ1-2	TRBD1	13	NA
TGTGCCAGTAGTCTCTTTCCGGGAGTAGGGAGTTACAATGAGCAGTTCTTC	CASSLFPGVGSYNEQFF	TRBV19	TRBJ2-1	NA	17	NA
TGTGCCAGCAGTGGAGCCGGGACAGGGGTTGGAGAAAAACTGTTTTTT	CASSGAGTGVGEKLFF	TRBV2	TRBJ1-4	TRBD1	16	few
TGTGCCAGCGGGCCCCTGAACACTGAAGCTTTCTTT	CASGPLNTEAFF	TRBV2	TRBJ1-1	NA	12	NA
TGCGCCAGCAGCCCGCGGGGGTCCCTACAAGAGACCCAGTACTTC	CASSPRGSLQETQYF	TRBV4-1	TRBJ2-5	TRBD2	15	NA
TGTGCCAGCAGTGATGGCGGGTCTAACTATGGCTACACCTTC	CASSDGGSNYGYTF	TRBV2	TRBJ1-2	NA	14	NA
TGCGCCATCTCCCCCCCTAGCGGGAAGGACAATGAGCAGTTCTTC	CAISPPSGKDNEQFF	TRBV10-2	TRBJ2-1	TRBD2	15	NA
TGTGCCAGCAGCTTACGGACAGCTGCCCTTGATAGCTATGGCTACACCTTC	CASSLRTAALDSYGYTF	TRBV7-6	TRBJ1-2	NA	17	NA
TGTGCCAGCAGTGACGTCGGTCAGCCCCAGCATTTT	CASSDVGQPQHF	TRBV6-1	TRBJ1-5	NA	12	NA
TGTGCCAGCTCACCCCCAGGGGGCGGCAGGGTGAACACTGAAGCTTTCTTT	CASSPPGGGRVNTEAFF	TRBV18	TRBJ1-1	TRBD1	17	NA
TGTGCCAGCAGCTTAGCGAGCCAGGGTACCGGGGAGCTGTTTTTT	CASSLASQGTGELFF	TRBV7-8	TRBJ2-2	NA	15	NA
TGTGCCAGCAGTCCCCGGACAGGGGGGAGCAATCAGCCCCAGCATTTT	CASSPRTGGSNQPQHF	TRBV27	TRBJ1-5	TRBD1	16	NA
TGTGCCAGCAGCCAGGGGGGGGACAGGGCTTCCCATACCTACGAGCAGTACTTC	CASSQGGDRASHTYEQYF	TRBV7-9	TRBJ2-7	TRBD1	18	few
TGTGCCAGCAGTTTGGGCCGCAATCAGCCCCAGCATTTT	CASSLGRNQPQHF	TRBV27	TRBJ1-5	NA	13	NA
TGTGCCAGCAGCTCCCAAAGGGGAGGGGAGACCCAGTACTTC	CASSSQRGGETQYF	TRBV5-6	TRBJ2-5	TRBD2	14	few
TGTGCCAGTGAACTAGCGGGGGCCCCTCATACGCAGTATTTT	CASELAGAPHTQYF	TRBV19	TRBJ2-3	TRBD2	14	NA
TGTGCCAGCACTACCCTCTACGAGCAGTACTTC	CASTTLYEQYF	TRBV2	TRBJ2-7	NA	11	NA
TGTGCCAGCAGTTCGGGACTAGCGGCACCCTACGAGCAGTACTTC	CASSSGLAAPYEQYF	TRBV27	TRBJ2-7	TRBD2	15	NA
TGTGCCAGCAGTGAAGCGGGGGGGCGTGCGGAGACCCAGTACTTC	CASSEAGGRAETQYF	TRBV6-1	TRBJ2-5	NA	15	NA
TGTGCCAGTAGTATAGCCGGGGAAGCTTTCTTT	CASSIAGEAFF	TRBV19	TRBJ1-1	NA	11	once
TGTGCCAGCTCTTCGTCGGGGAGAGGCAATCAGCCCCAGCATTTT	CASSSSGRGNQPQHF	TRBV28	TRBJ1-5	NA	15	NA
TGTGCCAGCAGCCCGTCGCGGGAATGGGTAAACATTCAGTACTTC	CASSPSREWVNIQYF	TRBV6-6	TRBJ2-4	NA	15	NA
TGTGCCAGCAGCTTGCTCGGACAGACGGCTGGCTACACCTTC	CASSLLGQTAGYTF	TRBV5-4	TRBJ1-2	NA	14	NA
TGTGCCAGCAGTCCCAGGACAGGGGAGGGTTATGGCTACACCTTC	CASSPRTGEGYGYTF	TRBV28	TRBJ1-2	TRBD1	15	NA
TGTGCCAGCAGCGTAGAACCGGGAGCATCAGATACGCAGTATTTT	CASSVEPGASDTQYF	TRBV9	TRBJ2-3	NA	15	once
TGTGCTAGTGGTTTGTGCGGACTAGCGGGAGGGTTGGGGGTAACCGGGGAGCTGTTTTTT	CASGLCGLAGGLGVTGELFF	TRBV12-5	TRBJ2-2	TRBD2	20	NA
TGTGCCAGCAGCCCGCGGGAGGGGGCAGGCACTGAAGCTTTCTTT	CASSPREGAGTEAFF	TRBV5-6	TRBJ1-1	TRBD1	15	NA
TGTGCCAGCAGCTCACAGGGATCCGGCAATCAGCCCCAGCATTTT	CASSSQGSGNQPQHF	TRBV7-9	TRBJ1-5	NA	15	few
TGTGCCAGCAGTTTAGGGGGGAATGAGCAGTTCTTC	CASSLGGNEQFF	TRBV28	TRBJ2-1	NA	12	NA